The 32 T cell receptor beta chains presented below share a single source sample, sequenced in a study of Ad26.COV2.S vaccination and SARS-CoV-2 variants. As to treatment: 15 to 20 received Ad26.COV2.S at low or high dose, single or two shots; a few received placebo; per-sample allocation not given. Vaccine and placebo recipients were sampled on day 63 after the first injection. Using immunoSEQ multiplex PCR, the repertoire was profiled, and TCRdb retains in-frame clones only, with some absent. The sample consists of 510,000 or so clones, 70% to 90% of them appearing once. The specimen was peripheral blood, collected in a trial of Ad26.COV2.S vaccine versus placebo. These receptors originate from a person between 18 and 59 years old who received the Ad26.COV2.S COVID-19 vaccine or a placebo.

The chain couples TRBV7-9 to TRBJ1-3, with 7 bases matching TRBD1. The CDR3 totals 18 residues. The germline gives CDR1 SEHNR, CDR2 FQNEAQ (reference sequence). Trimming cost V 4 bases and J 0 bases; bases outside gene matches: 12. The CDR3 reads CASSSQYPDRDSGNTIYF. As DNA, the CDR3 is TGTGCCAGCAGCTCGCAGTACCCCGACAGGGACTCTGGAAACACCATATATTTT.

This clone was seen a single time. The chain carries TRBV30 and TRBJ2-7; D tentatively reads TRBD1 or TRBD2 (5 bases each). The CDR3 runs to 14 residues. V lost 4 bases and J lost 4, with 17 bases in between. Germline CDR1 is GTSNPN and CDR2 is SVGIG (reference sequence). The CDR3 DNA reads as TGTGCCTGGACCCCCTCCTACAGGACTTACGAGCAGTACTTC. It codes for CAWTPSYRTYEQYF.

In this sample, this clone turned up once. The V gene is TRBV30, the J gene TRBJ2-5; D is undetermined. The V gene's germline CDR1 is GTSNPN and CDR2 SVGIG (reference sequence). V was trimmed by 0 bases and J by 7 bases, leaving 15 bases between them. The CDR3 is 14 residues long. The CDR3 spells CAWSVLVGLGTQYF. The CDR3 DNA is TGTGCCTGGAGTGTATTGGTAGGGCTGGGGACCCAGTACTTC.

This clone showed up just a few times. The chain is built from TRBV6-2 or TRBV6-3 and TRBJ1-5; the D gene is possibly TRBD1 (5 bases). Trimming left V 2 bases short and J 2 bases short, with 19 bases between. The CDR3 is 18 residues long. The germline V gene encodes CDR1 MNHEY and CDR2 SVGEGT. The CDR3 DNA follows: TGTGCCAGCAGTTACGGTTTCGGGGTGGGGCGCCGCAATCAGCCCCAGCATTTT. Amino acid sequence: CASSYGFGVGRRNQPQHF.

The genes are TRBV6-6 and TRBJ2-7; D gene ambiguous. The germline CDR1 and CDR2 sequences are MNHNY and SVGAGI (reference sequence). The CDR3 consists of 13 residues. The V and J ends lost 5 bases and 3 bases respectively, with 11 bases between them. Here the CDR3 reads CASSPLLGYEQYF. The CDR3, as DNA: TGTGCCAGCAGTCCCCTGCTTGGCTACGAGCAGTACTTC.

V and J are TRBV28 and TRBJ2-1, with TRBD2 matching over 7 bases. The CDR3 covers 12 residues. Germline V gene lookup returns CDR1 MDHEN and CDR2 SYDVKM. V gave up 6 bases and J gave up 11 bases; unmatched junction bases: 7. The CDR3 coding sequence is TGTGCCAGCAGCCAACTAGCGAGCAAGCAGTTCTTC. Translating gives CASSQLASKQFF.

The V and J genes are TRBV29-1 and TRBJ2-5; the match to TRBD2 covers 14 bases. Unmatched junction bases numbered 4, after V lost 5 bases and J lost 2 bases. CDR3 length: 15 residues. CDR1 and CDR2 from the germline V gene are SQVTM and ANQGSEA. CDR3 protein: CSVLGLAGGQETQYF. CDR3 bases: TGCAGCGTTCTAGGACTAGCGGGAGGTCAAGAGACCCAGTACTTC.

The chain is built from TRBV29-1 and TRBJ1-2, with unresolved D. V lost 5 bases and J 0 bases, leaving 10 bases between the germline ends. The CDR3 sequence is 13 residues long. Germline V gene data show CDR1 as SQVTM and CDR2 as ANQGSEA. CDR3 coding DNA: TGCAGCGTTTTTGGAGCCTCTAACTATGGCTACACCTTC. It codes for CSVFGASNYGYTF.

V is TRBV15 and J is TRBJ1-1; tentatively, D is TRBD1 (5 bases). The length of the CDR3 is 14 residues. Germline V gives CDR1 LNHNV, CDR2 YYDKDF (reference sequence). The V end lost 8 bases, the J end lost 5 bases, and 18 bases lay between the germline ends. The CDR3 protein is CATGTGGTGTEAFF. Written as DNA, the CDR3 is TGTGCCACCGGGACGGGGGGGACGGGGACTGAAGCTTTCTTT.

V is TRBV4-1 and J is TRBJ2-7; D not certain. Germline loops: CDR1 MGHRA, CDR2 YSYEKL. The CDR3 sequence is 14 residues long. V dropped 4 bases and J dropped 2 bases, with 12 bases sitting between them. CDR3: CASSPTAKTYEQYF. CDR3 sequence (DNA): TGCGCCAGCAGCCCGACGGCGAAGACCTACGAGCAGTACTTC.

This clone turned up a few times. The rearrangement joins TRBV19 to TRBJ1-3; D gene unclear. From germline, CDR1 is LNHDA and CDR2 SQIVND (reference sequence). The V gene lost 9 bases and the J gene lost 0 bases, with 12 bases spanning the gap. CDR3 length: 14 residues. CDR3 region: CASTARDSGNTIYF. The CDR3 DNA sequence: TGTGCCAGCACCGCTCGGGACTCTGGAAACACCATATATTTT. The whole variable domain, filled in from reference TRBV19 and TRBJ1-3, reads DGGITQSPKYLFRKEGQNVTLSCEQNLNHDAMYWYRQDPGQGLRLIYYSQIVNDFQKGDIAEGYSVSREKKESFPLTVTSAQKNPTAFYLCASTARDSGNTIYFGEGSWLTVV.

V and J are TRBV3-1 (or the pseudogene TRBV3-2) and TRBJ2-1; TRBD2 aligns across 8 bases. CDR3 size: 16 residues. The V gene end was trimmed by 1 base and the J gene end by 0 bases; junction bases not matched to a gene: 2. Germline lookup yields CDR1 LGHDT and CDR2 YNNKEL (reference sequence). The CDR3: CASSQGAGDSYNEQFF. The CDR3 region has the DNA TGTGCCAGCAGCCAAGGAGCGGGAGACTCCTACAATGAGCAGTTCTTC.

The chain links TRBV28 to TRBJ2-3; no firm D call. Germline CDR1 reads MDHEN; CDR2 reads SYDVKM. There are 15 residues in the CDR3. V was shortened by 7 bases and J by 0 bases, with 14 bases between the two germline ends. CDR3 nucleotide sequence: TGTGCCAGCAAAAGGGTGGCAACTAGCACAGATACGCAGTATTTT. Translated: CASKRVATSTDTQYF.

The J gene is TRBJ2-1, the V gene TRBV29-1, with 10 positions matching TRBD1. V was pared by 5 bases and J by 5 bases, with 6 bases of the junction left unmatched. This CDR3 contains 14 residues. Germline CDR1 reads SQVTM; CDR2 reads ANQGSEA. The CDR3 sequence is CSVWPGTGDNEQFF. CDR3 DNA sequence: TGCAGCGTTTGGCCCGGGACAGGGGACAATGAGCAGTTCTTC.

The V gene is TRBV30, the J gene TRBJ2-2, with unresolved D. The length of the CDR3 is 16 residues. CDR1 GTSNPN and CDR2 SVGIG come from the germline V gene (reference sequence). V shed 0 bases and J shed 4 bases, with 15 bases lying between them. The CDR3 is CAWSVSGALITGELFF. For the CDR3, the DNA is TGTGCCTGGAGTGTGTCGGGTGCCTTGATCACCGGGGAGCTGTTTTTT.

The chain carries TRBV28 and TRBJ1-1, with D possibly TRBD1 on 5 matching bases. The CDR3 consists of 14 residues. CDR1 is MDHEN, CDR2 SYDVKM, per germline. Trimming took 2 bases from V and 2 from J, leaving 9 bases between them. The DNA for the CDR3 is TGTGCCAGCAGTTTAACCACAGGTAACACTGAAGCTTTCTTT. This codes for CASSLTTGNTEAFF.

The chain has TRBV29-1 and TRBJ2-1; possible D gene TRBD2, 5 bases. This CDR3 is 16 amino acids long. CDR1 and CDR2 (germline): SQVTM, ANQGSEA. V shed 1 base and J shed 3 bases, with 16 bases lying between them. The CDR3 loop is CSVEGEVQRNYNEQFF. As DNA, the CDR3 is TGCAGCGTTGAAGGTGAGGTCCAGCGGAACTACAATGAGCAGTTCTTC.

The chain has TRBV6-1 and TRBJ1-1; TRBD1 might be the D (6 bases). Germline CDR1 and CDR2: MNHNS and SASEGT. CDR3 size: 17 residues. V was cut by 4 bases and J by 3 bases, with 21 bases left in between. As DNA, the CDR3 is TGTGCCAGCAGTGCCGGGGGCAGACCCAACCTGGACACTGAAGCTTTCTTT. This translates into CASSAGGRPNLDTEAFF.

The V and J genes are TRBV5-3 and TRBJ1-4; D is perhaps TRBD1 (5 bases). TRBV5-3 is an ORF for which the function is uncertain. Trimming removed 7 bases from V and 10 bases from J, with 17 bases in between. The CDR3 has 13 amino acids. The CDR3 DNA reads TGTGCCAGATTCGGGCCGGCCGGGGGAAAACTGTTTTTT. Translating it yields CARFGPAGGKLFF.

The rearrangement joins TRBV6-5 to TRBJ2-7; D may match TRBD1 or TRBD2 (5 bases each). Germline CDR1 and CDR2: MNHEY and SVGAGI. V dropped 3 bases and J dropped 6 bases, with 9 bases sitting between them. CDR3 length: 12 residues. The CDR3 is CASSYTGGEQYF. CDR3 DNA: TGTGCCAGCAGTTATACTGGGGGCGAGCAGTACTTC.

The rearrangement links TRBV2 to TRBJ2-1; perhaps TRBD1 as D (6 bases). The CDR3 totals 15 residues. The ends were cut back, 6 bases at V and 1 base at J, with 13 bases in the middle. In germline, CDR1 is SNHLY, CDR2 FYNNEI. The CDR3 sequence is CASRSQGWSYNEQFF. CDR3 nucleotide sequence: TGTGCCAGCAGATCACAGGGCTGGTCCTACAATGAGCAGTTCTTC.

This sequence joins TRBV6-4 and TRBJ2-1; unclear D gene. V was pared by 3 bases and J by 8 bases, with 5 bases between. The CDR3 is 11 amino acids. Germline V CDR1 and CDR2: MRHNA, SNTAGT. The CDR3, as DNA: TGTGCCAGCAGTGATCGCCATGAGCAGTTCTTC. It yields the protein CASSDRHEQFF.

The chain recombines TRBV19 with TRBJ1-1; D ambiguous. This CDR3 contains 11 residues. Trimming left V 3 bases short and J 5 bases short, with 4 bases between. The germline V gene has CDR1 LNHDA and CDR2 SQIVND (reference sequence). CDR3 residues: CASSMWTEAFF. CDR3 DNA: TGTGCCAGTAGTATGTGGACTGAAGCTTTCTTT.

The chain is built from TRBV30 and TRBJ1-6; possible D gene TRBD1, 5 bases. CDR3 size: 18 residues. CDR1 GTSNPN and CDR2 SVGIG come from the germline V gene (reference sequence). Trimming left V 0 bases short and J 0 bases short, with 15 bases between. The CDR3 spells CAWSVGPTGGSYNSPLHF. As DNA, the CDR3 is TGTGCCTGGAGTGTAGGACCAACGGGGGGCTCCTATAATTCACCCCTCCACTTT.

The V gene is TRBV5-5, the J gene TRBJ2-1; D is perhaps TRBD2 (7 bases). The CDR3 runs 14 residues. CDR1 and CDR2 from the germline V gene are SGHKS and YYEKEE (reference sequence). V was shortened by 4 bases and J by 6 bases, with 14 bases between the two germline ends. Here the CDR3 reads CASSRGANINEQFF. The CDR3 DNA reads TGTGCCAGCAGCCGGGGGGCCAACATCAATGAGCAGTTCTTC.

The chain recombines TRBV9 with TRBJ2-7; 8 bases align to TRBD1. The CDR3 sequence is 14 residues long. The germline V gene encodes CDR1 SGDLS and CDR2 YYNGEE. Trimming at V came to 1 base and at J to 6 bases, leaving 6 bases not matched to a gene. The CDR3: CASSVSGQGSEQYF. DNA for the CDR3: TGTGCCAGCAGCGTATCCGGACAGGGCTCCGAGCAGTACTTC.

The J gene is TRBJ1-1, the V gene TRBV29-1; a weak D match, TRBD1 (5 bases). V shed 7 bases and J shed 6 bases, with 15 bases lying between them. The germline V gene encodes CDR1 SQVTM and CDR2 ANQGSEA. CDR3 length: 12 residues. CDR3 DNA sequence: TGCAGCGGCGGTGGGGGACGGCCTGAAGCTTTCTTT. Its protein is CSGGGGRPEAFF.

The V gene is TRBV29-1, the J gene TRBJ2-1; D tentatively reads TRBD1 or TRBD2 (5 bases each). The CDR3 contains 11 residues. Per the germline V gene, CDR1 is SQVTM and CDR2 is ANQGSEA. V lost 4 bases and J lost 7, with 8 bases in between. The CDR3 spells CSVVWGNEQFF. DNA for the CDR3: TGCAGCGTTGTATGGGGGAATGAGCAGTTCTTC.

CDR3 sequence reads: CASSPMRGIAGLDEQYF. DNA for the CDR3: TGTGCCAGTAGTCCTATGCGGGGGATAGCGGGGTTGGACGAGCAGTACTTC. The chain couples TRBV19 to TRBJ2-7, with TRBD2 matching over 8 bases. Germline assignment: CDR1 LNHDA and CDR2 SQIVND (reference sequence). The CDR3 extends over 17 amino acids. The V segment lost 5 bases and the J segment 5 bases; nucleotides outside the gene matches: 17.

CDR3 sequence: CAWSQSRDRFHNSPLHF. The CDR3 DNA follows: TGTGCCTGGAGTCAATCCCGGGACAGGTTCCATAATTCACCCCTCCACTTT. The gene calls are TRBV30 and TRBJ1-6; 8 positions agree with TRBD1. CDR3 length: 17 amino acids. Germline CDR1 and CDR2: GTSNPN and SVGIG (reference sequence). Germline trimming cut 2 bases from V and 5 bases from J; bases unmatched to any gene: 11.

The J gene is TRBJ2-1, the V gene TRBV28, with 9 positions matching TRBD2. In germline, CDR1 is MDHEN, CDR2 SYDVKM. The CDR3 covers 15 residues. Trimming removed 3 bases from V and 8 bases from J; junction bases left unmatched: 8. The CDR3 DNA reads TGTGCCAGCAGTTTGGGCGGGACTAGCATCTATGAGCAGTTCTTC. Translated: CASSLGGTSIYEQFF.

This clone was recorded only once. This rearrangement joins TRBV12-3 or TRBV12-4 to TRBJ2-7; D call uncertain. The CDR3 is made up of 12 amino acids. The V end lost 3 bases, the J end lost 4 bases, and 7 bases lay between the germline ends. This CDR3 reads CASSFARYEQYF. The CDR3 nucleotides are TGTGCCAGCAGTTTCGCCAGGTACGAGCAGTACTTC.